The clone carrying this T cell receptor beta chain occurred a few times. The CDR3 has 13 amino acids. Trimming at V came to 6 bases and at J to 6 bases, leaving 6 bases not matched to a gene. The germline gives CDR1 ENHRY, CDR2 SYGVKD. Each CDR3 protein gets one entry after TCRdb re-called the 5' RACE reads with MiXCR. Found here are roughly 310,000 distinct CDR3 sequences, over 8% of them singletons; the top ten hold more than 15%. This entry belongs to a study of T cells after yellow fever vaccination. V gene TRBV10-3 combines with J gene TRBJ1-1; 8 bases match TRBD1. This sequence originates from a man aged 18-30 years who received the YFV17D yellow fever vaccine. The source material was PBMCs, sampled on the day of the first yellow fever vaccination. CDR3 nucleotide sequence: TGTGCCATCAGCGGACAGGGAGAATCTGAAGCTTTCTTT. It encodes CAISGQGESEAFF.